This paragraph covers one TCR beta chain sequence. This sample was taken from a study of post-analysis software for immune sequencing data. Unique molecular identifiers were carried by the TCR beta cDNA libraries. TCRdb processed the PCR reads anew with MiXCR; each CDR3 protein has one entry. The sample records approximately 660,000 distinct CDR3 sequences, approximately 59% being singletons. Sequenced sample: blood. The source is a girl aged 2 to 10 with multiple sclerosis.

For the CDR3, the DNA is TGTGCCAGCAGCCTAAAGGCCAATAATTCACCCCTCCACTTT. Protein sequence: CASSLKANNSPLHF. V is TRBV7-9 and J is TRBJ1-6; D is uncertain. This CDR3 spans 14 amino acids. Germline V lookup: CDR1 SEHNR, CDR2 FQNEAQ (reference sequence). The ends were cut back, 5 bases at V and 5 bases at J, with 10 bases in the middle.